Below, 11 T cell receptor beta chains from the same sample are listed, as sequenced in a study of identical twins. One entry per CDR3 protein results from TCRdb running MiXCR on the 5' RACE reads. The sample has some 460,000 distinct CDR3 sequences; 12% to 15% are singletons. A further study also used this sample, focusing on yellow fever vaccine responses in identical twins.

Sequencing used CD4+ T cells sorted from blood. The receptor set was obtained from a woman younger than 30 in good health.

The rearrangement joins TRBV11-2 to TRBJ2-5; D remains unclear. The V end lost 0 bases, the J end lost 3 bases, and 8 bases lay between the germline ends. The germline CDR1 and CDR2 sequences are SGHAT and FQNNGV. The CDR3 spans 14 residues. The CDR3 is CASSLESPKETQYF. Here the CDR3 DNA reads TGTGCCAGCAGCTTAGAGAGTCCTAAAGAGACCCAGTACTTC.

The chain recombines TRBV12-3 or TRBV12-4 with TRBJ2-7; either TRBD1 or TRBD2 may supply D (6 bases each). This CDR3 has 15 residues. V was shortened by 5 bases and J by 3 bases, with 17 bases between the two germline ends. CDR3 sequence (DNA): TGTGCCAGCAGTCAGGTGGGGGGACACTACTACGAGCAGTACTTC. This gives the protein CASSQVGGHYYEQYF.

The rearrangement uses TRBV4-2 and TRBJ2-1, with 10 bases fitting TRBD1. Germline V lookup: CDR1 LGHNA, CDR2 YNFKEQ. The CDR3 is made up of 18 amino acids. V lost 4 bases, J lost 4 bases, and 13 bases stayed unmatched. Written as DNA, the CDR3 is TGTGCCAGCAGCCGAACTGTCCCGGGACAGGGGACGTACAATGAGCAGTTCTTC. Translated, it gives CASSRTVPGQGTYNEQFF.

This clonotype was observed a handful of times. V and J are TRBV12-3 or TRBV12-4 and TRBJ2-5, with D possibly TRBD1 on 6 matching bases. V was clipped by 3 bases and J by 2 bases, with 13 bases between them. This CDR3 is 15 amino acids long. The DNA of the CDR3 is TGTGCCAGCAGTTTTGACCAAACAGGGCAAGAGACCCAGTACTTC. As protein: CASSFDQTGQETQYF.

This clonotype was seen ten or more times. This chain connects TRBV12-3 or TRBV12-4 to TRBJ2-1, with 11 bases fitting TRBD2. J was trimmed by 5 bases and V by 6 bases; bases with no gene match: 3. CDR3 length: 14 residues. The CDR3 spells CASRPGLADNEQFF. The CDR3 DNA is TGTGCCAGCAGGCCGGGACTAGCGGACAATGAGCAGTTCTTC.

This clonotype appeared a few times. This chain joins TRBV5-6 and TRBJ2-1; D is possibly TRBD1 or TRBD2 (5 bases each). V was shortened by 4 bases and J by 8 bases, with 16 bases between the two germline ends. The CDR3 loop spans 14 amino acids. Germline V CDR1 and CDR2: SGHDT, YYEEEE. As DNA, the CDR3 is TGTGCCAGCAGCCCGGGGAAGTTGGGGGATGAGCAGTTCTTC. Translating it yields CASSPGKLGDEQFF.

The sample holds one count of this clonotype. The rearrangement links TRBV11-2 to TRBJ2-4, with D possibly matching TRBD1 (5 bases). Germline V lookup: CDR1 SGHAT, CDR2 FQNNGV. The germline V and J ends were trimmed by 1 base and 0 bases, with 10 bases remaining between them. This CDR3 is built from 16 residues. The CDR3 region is CASSLGQRIAKNIQYF. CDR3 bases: TGTGCCAGCAGCTTAGGACAGAGGATAGCCAAAAACATTCAGTACTTC.

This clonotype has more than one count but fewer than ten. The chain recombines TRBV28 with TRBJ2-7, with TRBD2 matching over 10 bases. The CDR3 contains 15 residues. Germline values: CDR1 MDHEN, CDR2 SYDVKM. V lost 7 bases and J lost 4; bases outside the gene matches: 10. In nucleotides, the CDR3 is TGTGCCAGCACCAAGGGGGCTAGCGGGAGTTACGAGCAGTACTTC. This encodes CASTKGASGSYEQYF.

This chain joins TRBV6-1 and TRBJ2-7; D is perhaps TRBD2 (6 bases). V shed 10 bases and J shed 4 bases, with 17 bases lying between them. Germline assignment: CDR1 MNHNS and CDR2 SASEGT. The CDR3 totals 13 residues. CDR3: CATGRGVGYEQYF. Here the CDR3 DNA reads TGTGCCACCGGGAGAGGAGTAGGATACGAGCAGTACTTC.

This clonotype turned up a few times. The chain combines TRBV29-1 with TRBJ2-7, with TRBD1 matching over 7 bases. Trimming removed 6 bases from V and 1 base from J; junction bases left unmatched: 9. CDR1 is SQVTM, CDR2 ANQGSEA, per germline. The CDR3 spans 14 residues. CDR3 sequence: CSVTGQRASYEQYF. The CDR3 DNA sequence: TGCAGCGTGACGGGACAGCGAGCTTCCTACGAGCAGTACTTC.

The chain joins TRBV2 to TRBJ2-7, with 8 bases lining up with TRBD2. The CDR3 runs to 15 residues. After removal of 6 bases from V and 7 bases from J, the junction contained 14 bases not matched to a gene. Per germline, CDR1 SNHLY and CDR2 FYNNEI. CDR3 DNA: TGTGCCAGCAGGGAATCGGGAGGGCAAACAAAAGAGCAGTACTTC. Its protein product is CASRESGGQTKEQYF.